This record concerns one T cell receptor (beta chain) sequence. This entry belongs to a study of cytomegalovirus exposure and HLA in healthy donors. The CDR3 has 18 residues. Germline values: CDR1 SGHKS, CDR2 YYEKEE (reference sequence). V gave up 4 bases and J gave up 4 bases; unmatched junction bases: 14. It was with 60 Vbeta and 13 Jbeta primers that the PCR ran. Profiling relied on immunoSEQ multiplex PCR, and the TCRdb table lists in-frame clones only, not all of them. The ten most abundant clones cover approximately 5.6% of a sample with 60,000 to 65,000 clones. This chain connects TRBV5-5 to TRBJ2-6; 7 bases align to TRBD1. The TCR was taken from a man aged 25-45 years in good health and CMV-seropositive. Sequences were obtained from PBMCs. The CDR3 DNA is TGTGCCAGCAGCAGGACAGGCTCTGGCGATTCCGGGGCCAACGTCCTGACTTTC. It is translated as CASSRTGSGDSGANVLTF.